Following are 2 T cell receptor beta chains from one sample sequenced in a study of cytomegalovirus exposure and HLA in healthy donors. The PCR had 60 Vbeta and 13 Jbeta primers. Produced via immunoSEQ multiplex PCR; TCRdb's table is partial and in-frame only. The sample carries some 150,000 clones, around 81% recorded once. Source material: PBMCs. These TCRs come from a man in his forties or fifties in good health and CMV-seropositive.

The CDR3 DNA reads as TGCGCCAGCCTGCACGACAGGGTCCCTCACTACAATCAGCCCCAGCATTTT. It translates to CASLHDRVPHYNQPQHF. The chain links TRBV5-1 to TRBJ1-5; 7 positions agree with TRBD1. CDR3 length equals 17 residues. Germline CDR1 reads SGHRS; CDR2 reads YFSETQ. J gave up 3 bases and V 7 bases, and 16 bases lay outside the gene matches.

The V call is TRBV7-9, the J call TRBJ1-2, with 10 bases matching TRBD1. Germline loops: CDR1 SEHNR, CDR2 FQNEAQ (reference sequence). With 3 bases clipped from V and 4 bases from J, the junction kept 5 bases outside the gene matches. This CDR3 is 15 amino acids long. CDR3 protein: CASSLTGGGSYGYTF. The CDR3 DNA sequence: TGTGCCAGCAGCTTGACAGGGGGCGGCAGCTATGGCTACACCTTC.